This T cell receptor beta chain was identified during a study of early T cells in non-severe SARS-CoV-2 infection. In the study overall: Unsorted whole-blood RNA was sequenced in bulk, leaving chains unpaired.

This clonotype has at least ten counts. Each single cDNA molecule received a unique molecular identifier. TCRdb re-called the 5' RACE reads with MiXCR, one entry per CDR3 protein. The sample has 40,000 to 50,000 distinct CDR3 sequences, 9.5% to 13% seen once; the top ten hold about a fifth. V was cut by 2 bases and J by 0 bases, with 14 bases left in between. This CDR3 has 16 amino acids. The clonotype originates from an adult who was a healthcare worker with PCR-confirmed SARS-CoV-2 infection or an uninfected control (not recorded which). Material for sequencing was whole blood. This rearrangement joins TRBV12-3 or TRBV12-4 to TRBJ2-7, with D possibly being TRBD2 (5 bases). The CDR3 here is CASSLSASSTSYEQYF. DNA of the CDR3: TGTGCCAGCAGTTTATCGGCTAGCAGTACCTCCTACGAGCAGTACTTC.